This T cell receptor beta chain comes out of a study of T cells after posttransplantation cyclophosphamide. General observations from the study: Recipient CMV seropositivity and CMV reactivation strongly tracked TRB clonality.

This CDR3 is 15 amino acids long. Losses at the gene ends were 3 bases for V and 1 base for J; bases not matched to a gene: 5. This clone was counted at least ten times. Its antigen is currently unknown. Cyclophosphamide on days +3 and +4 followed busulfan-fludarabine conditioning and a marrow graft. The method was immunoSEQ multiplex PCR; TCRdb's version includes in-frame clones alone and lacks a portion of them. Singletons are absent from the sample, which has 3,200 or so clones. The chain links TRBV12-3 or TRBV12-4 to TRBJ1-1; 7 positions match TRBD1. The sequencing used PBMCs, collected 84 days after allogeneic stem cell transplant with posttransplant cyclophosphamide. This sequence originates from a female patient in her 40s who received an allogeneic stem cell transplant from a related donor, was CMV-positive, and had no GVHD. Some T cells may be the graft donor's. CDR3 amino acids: CASSFRGAQNTEAFF. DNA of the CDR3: TGTGCCAGCAGTTTCAGGGGGGCGCAGAACACTGAAGCTTTCTTT.